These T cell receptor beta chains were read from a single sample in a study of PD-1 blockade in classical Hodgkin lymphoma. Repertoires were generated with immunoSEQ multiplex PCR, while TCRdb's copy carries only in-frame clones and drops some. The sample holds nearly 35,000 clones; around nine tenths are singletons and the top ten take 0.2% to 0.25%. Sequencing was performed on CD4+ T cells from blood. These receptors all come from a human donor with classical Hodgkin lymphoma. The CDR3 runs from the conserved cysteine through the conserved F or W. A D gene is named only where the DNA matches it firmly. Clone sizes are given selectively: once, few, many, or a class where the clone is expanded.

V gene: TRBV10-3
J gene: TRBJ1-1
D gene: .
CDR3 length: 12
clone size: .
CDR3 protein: CAISEGYTEAFF
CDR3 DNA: TGTGCCATCAGCGAAGGATACACTGAAGCTTTCTTT

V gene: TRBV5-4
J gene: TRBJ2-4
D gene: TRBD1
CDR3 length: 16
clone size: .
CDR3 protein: CASSGETGGYENIQYF
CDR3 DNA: TGTGCCAGCAGCGGGGAGACAGGGGGATATGAAAACATTCAGTACTTC

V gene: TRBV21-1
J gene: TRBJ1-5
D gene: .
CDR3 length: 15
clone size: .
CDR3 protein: CASNPGQGDNQPQHF
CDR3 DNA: TGTGCCAGCAACCCGGGACAGGGGGACAATCAGCCCCAGCATTTT

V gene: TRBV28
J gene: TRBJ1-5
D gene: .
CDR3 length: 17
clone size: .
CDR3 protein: CASSHGGEDGGNQPQHF
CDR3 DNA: TGTGCCAGCAGCCACGGGGGAGAGGACGGGGGAAATCAGCCCCAGCATTTT

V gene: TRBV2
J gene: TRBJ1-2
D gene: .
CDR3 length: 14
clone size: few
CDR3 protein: CASSLGQGSHGYTF
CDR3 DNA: TGTGCCAGCAGTCTTGGGCAGGGTAGTCATGGCTACACCTTC

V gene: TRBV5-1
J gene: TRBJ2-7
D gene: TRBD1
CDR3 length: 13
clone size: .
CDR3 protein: CASTRDRGPEQYF
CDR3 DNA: TGCGCCAGCACCCGGGACAGGGGCCCCGAGCAGTACTTC

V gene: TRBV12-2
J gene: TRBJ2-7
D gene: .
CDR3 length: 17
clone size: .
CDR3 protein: CASRLPGQRCDSYEQYF
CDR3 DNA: TGTGCAAGTCGCTTACCCGGACAGAGGTGCGACTCCTACGAGCAGTACTTC

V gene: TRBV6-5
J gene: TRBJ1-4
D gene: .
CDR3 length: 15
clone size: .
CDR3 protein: CASTRRRQTNEKLFF
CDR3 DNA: TGTGCCAGCACCAGGAGACGGCAGACTAATGAAAAACTGTTTTTT

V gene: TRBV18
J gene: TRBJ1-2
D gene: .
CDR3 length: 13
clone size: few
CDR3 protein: CASSPGQLYGYTF
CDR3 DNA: TGTGCCAGCTCACCAGGTCAGCTCTATGGCTACACCTTC

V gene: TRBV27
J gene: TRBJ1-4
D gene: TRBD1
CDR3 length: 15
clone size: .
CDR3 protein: CASSLGQGANEKLFF
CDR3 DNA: TGTGCCAGCAGTTTGGGACAGGGGGCGAATGAAAAACTGTTTTTT

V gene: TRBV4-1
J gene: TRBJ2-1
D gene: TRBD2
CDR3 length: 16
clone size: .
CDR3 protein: CASSQLGLAQHNEQFF
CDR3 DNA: TGCGCCAGCAGCCAATTGGGACTAGCACAACACAATGAGCAGTTCTTC

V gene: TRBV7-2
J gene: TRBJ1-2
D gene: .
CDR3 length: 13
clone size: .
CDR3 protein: CASSLDSIYGYTF
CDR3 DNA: TGTGCCAGCAGCTTAGACAGTATTTACGGCTACACCTTC

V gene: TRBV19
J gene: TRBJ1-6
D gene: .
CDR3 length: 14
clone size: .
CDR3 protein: CASSIGQLYSPLHF
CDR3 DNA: TGTGCCAGTAGTATAGGCCAGTTATATTCACCCCTCCACTTT

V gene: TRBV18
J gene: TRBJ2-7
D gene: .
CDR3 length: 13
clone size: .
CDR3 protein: CASSPNLSYEQYF
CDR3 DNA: TGTGCCAGCTCACCAAACCTCTCCTACGAGCAGTACTTC

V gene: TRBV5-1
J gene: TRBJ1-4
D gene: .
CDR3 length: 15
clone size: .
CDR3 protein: CASSLRAGPNEKLFF
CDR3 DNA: TGCGCCAGCAGCTTGCGGGCAGGACCCAATGAAAAACTGTTTTTT

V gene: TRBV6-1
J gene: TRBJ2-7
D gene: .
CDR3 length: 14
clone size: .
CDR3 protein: CASNAMSSSYEQYF
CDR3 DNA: TGTGCCAGCAATGCCATGAGCAGTTCCTACGAGCAGTACTTC

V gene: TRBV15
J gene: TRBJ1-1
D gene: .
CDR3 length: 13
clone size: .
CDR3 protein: CATSRGTSPEAFF
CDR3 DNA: TGTGCCACCAGCAGAGGAACTTCCCCTGAAGCTTTCTTT

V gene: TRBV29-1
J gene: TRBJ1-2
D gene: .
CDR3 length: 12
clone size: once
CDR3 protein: CSVVDGNYGYTF
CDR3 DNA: TGCAGCGTTGTTGACGGGAACTATGGCTACACCTTC

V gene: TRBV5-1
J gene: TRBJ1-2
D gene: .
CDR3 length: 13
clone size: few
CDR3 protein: CASSADSHRSYTF
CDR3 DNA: TGCGCCAGCAGCGCGGACAGCCACCGGAGCTACACCTTC

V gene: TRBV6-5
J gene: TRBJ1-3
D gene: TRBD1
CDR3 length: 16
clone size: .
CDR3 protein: CASSYDRGLTGNTIYF
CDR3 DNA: TGTGCCAGCAGTTACGACAGGGGCTTAACTGGAAACACCATATATTTT

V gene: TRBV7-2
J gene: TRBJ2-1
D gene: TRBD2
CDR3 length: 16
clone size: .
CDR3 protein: CASSLPQRTRSDEQFF
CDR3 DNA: TGTGCCAGCAGCTTACCCCAAAGGACTAGAAGCGATGAGCAGTTCTTC

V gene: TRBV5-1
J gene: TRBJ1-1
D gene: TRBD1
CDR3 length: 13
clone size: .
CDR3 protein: CASSGTVNTEAFF
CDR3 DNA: TGCGCCAGCAGCGGGACAGTAAACACTGAAGCTTTCTTT

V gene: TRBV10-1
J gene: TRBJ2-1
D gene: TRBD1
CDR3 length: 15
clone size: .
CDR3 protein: CASSEGQGTYNEQFF
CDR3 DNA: TGCGCCAGCAGTGAGGGACAGGGTACCTACAATGAGCAGTTCTTC

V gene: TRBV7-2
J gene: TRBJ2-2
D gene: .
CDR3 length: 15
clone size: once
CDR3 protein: CASSPNRVIAGELFF
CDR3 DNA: TGTGCCAGCAGCCCTAACAGGGTAATTGCCGGGGAGCTGTTTTTT

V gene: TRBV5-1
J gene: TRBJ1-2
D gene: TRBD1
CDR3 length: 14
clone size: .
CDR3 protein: CASSSGQGPYGYTF
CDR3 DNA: TGCGCCAGCAGCTCGGGACAGGGACCCTATGGCTACACCTTC

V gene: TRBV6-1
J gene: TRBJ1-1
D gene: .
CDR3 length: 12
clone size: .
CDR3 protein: CASRLGVTEAFF
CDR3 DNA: TGTGCCAGCAGGTTGGGAGTCACTGAAGCTTTCTTT

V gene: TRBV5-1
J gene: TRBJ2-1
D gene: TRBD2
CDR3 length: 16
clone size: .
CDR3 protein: CASSRTSGGAYNEQFF
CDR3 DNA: TGCGCCAGCAGCAGGACTAGCGGGGGGGCATACAATGAGCAGTTCTTC

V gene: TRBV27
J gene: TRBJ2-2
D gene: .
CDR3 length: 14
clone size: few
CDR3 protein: CASSLWGVGGELFF
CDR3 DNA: TGTGCCAGCAGTTTATGGGGAGTGGGAGGGGAGCTGTTTTTT

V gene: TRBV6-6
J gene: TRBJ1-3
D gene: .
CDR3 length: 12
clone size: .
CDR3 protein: CASSYEGNTIYF
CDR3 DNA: TGTGCCAGCAGTTACGAAGGAAACACCATATATTTT